The 11 T cell receptor beta chains below were found in one sample sequenced in a study of shared clonotypes between healthy human individuals. Assay used: immunoSEQ multiplex PCR; TCRdb lists only in-frame clones, some missing. Altogether around 2,000,000 clones are present, roughly 94% being singletons, with the ten largest covering approximately 1.2%. CD45RO negativity and positive selection for CCR7 defined naive CD8 cells, a population that excluded terminally differentiated effector memory CD45RA+ cells. Sequencing input: naive CD8+ T cells sorted from blood. These receptor sequences come from a young man in good health.

This clone showed up just once. Other DNA sequences of this sample code for an identical CDR3. The genes are TRBV2 and TRBJ2-7; 9 bases align to TRBD1. CDR3 length equals 13 residues. CDR1 and CDR2 from the germline V gene are SNHLY and FYNNEI. Unmatched junction bases numbered 5, after V lost 8 bases and J lost 3 bases. The CDR3 coding sequence is TGTGCCAGCCGGACAGGGGAGGGCTACGAGCAGTACTTC. Amino acid sequence: CASRTGEGYEQYF.

The rearrangement links TRBV7-9 to TRBJ2-3; TRBD1 is a possible D gene (6 bases). CDR1 is SEHNR, CDR2 FQNEAQ, per germline (reference sequence). The CDR3 is 16 residues long. Trimming took off 5 bases at V and 0 bases at J, with 15 bases between the two ends. CDR3 protein: CASSIPRGVSTDTQYF. The CDR3 DNA reads TGTGCCAGCAGCATCCCCAGGGGTGTTAGCACAGATACGCAGTATTTT. Combining the CDR3 with reference TRBV7-9 and TRBJ2-3 gives the whole variable domain DTGVSQNPRHKITKRGQNVTFRCDPISEHNRLYWYRQTLGQGPEFLTYFQNEAQLEKSRLLSDRFSAERPKGSFSTLEIQRTEQGDSAMYLCASSIPRGVSTDTQYFGPGTRLTVL.

V is TRBV9 and J is TRBJ1-2; maybe TRBD1 (5 bases). The germline CDR1 and CDR2 sequences are SGDLS and YYNGEE. Trimming shortened V by 3 bases and J by 1 base, and 10 bases separated the two germline ends. CDR3 length: 14 residues. The CDR3 protein is CASSAGDGNYGYTF. The CDR3, as DNA: TGTGCCAGCAGCGCGGGGGACGGTAACTATGGCTACACCTTC.

This sequence joins TRBV27 and TRBJ2-1; 12 positions agree with TRBD2. V shed 3 bases and J 5 bases; nucleotides not matched to a gene: 11. Germline CDR1 MNHEY, CDR2 SMNVEV (reference sequence). The CDR3 is made up of 18 amino acids. The CDR3 is CASSLTSGSLPGNNEQFF. In DNA form, the CDR3 reads TGTGCCAGCAGTTTGACTAGCGGGAGTCTTCCCGGGAACAATGAGCAGTTCTTC.

Regarding this clone: At the DNA level, this CDR3 is encoded by other sequences in the same sample as well. The chain carries TRBV19 and TRBJ2-7, with no clear D. Trimming shortened V by 3 bases and J by 3 bases, and 9 bases separated the two germline ends. This CDR3 comprises 13 residues. Germline V gene lookup returns CDR1 LNHDA and CDR2 SQIVND (reference sequence). The CDR3 sequence is CASSITRSYEQYF. The CDR3 region has the DNA TGTGCCAGTAGTATCACACGGAGCTACGAGCAGTACTTC.

This clone was counted between two and nine times. The J gene is TRBJ1-5, the V gene TRBV28; perhaps TRBD1 as D (6 bases). Trimming removed 2 bases at V and 0 bases at J, with 8 bases between. Germline lookup yields CDR1 MDHEN and CDR2 SYDVKM. The CDR3 loop spans 15 amino acids. CDR3 residues: CASSLTGSSNQPQHF. In DNA, the CDR3 is TGTGCCAGCAGTTTAACAGGGTCTAGCAATCAGCCCCAGCATTTT.

V is TRBV7-6 and J is TRBJ2-7; D possibly corresponds to TRBD2 (5 bases). CDR1 and CDR2 (germline): SGHVS, FNYEAQ. V was trimmed by 2 bases and J by 5 bases, leaving 19 bases between them. The CDR3 consists of 16 residues. The CDR3 DNA reads as TGTGCCAGCAGCTTAAACTCTTACCAAAACGGGGACGAGCAGTACTTC. This encodes CASSLNSYQNGDEQYF.

V gene TRBV28 combines with J gene TRBJ2-7; TRBD2 is a possible D gene (6 bases). V was cut by 7 bases and J by 3 bases, with 16 bases left in between. The CDR3 has 14 residues. CDR1 is MDHEN, CDR2 SYDVKM, per germline. Here the CDR3 reads CASKVRGSGYEQYF. CDR3 DNA sequence: TGTGCCAGCAAGGTACGGGGGTCGGGCTACGAGCAGTACTTC.

This chain joins TRBV6-4 and TRBJ2-7; weak D call: TRBD1 (5 bases). The V gene's germline CDR1 is MRHNA and CDR2 SNTAGT. The CDR3 spans 14 residues. Trimming removed 0 bases from V and 6 bases from J, with 12 bases in between. Here the CDR3 reads CASSDSRGGCEQYF. The CDR3 DNA is TGTGCCAGCAGTGACTCTAGGGGCGGTTGCGAGCAGTACTTC.

As regards this clone: The sample holds other DNA sequences that translate to the same CDR3. This sequence joins TRBV19 and TRBJ2-7; 11 bases are a match to TRBD1. The V gene's germline CDR1 is LNHDA and CDR2 SQIVND (reference sequence). The CDR3 loop spans 14 amino acids. Losses at the gene ends were 6 bases for V and 3 bases for J; bases not matched to a gene: 4. CDR3 in amino acids: CASSPGQGGYEQYF. In nucleotides, the CDR3 is TGTGCCAGTAGCCCGGGACAGGGGGGCTACGAGCAGTACTTC.

The J gene is TRBJ1-5, the V gene TRBV27, with 7 bases lining up with TRBD1. The CDR3 contains 13 residues. Germline CDR1 reads MNHEY; CDR2 reads SMNVEV (reference sequence). With 4 bases clipped from V and 16 bases from J, the junction kept 13 bases outside the gene matches. CDR3 in DNA: TGTGCCAGCAGTTCCCATAGGGAGGGGGCCTCCCATTTT. This gives the protein CASSSHREGASHF.